Listed below are T cell receptor beta chains from one sample, sequenced in a study of shared clonotypes between healthy human individuals. Profiling relied on immunoSEQ multiplex PCR, and the TCRdb table lists in-frame clones only, not all of them. The top ten hold roughly 0.39% of the sample, which has around 2.5 million clones, under 95% seen once. Sequencing was performed on naive CD4+ T cells from PBMCs. These TCRs come from a man between 18 and 29 years old in good health. Some clones in this sample may be carry-over from other donors' samples. The CDR3 runs from the conserved cysteine through the conserved F or W. The D gene is left open where the match is weak.

V	D	J	CDR3
TRBV4-1	TRBD1	TRBJ1-4	CASSQEWTGYEKLFF
TRBV29-1	TRBD1	TRBJ2-2	CSVRDRVNTGELFF
TRBV6-5	NA	TRBJ1-1	CASRDRQNTEAFF
TRBV28	NA	TRBJ2-7	CASSTGGAAYEQYF
TRBV28	TRBD2	TRBJ2-2	CASTVTSGRSNTGELFF
TRBV7-9	NA	TRBJ1-1	CASSFGQGAVNTEAFF
TRBV7-6	NA	TRBJ2-7	CASSPSGTPSYEQYF
TRBV6-1	NA	TRBJ1-1	CASSWGPGAEAFF
TRBV29-1	TRBD1	TRBJ1-2	CSVEEPTGARYGYTF
TRBV5-1	NA	TRBJ2-5	CASSLGLDRSKTQYF
TRBV4-1	NA	TRBJ1-3	CASSRRGQSSGNTIYF
TRBV2	TRBD1	TRBJ2-5	CASSADRLGETQYF
TRBV5-4	TRBD2	TRBJ2-7	CASSLFGGSSYEQYF
TRBV7-2	TRBD1	TRBJ1-5	CASSFLRDSSNQPQHF
TRBV9	TRBD2	TRBJ2-2	CASSASGTSGRGNTGELFF
TRBV18	TRBD1	TRBJ1-6	CASSPDRVNSPLHF
TRBV7-3	NA	TRBJ1-1	CASSFLGGEAFF
TRBV4-3	NA	TRBJ1-2	CASSQVTDQPGYTF
TRBV5-1	NA	TRBJ2-1	CASSLVASGDEQFF
TRBV2	NA	TRBJ2-7	CASSLEDGPYEQYF
TRBV19	NA	TRBJ2-2	CASSSREYGELFF
TRBV7-9	NA	TRBJ2-2	CASSLEYTGELFF
TRBV5-1	NA	TRBJ2-3	CASSLAWGRRTDTQYF
TRBV10-3	TRBD1	TRBJ1-2	CAISAQGTNYGYTF
TRBV18	TRBD2	TRBJ2-3	CASSPPERGSFGTDTQYF
TRBV7-2	NA	TRBJ2-1	CASSLMPGHNEQFF
TRBV28	TRBD1	TRBJ1-1	CASTQGGEGNTEAFF
TRBV2	NA	TRBJ1-4	CAIRGDGEKLFF
TRBV9	NA	TRBJ2-1	CASSAQALYNEQFF
TRBV6-5	NA	TRBJ2-7	CASSPMRDKRYEQYF
TRBV29-1	TRBD1	TRBJ1-5	CSARTTGVNQPQHF
TRBV5-1	TRBD1	TRBJ1-2	CASSKMTGLEDHGYTF
TRBV5-8	NA	TRBJ1-1	CASSLGRATLPYF
TRBV28	TRBD1	TRBJ2-7	CASARQGAWEQYF
TRBV2	TRBD1	TRBJ1-5	CASSGTGGNQPQHF
TRBV5-1	TRBD1	TRBJ1-2	CASTTRQGRNYGYTF
TRBV25-1	NA	TRBJ1-2	CASTQTGLGYTF
TRBV5-1	NA	TRBJ1-1	CASRTAGISTEAFF
TRBV5-1	TRBD1	TRBJ2-7	CASSLSFGGSRGLYEQYF
TRBV5-5	TRBD2	TRBJ2-7	CASSLLGTMTYEQYF
TRBV2	NA	TRBJ1-5	CASSESSTPQPQHF
TRBV18	NA	TRBJ2-2	CASSRPGELFF